Detailed here is one T cell receptor (beta chain). This CDR3 has 14 amino acids. The J segment lost 7 bases and the V segment lost 0 bases, leaving 3 bases of the junction unmatched. Germline lookup yields CDR1 LNHNV and CDR2 YYDKDF (reference sequence). These data come from a study of blood T cell repertoires in COVID-19. Study overall: Samples came from the United States, Italy and Spain, spanning acute and convalescent COVID-19. Sources were T cells, B-cell-depleted T cells, or PBMCs; the material itself was cDNA or gDNA.

Per the authors' pipeline: Reference gene primer amplification in the assay estimated nucleated cell counts. Here immunoSEQ multiplex PCR was the method, and the copy in TCRdb shows in-frame clones only, minus some. That table is the source of V, J and clone size, and D and trimming were worked out from the DNA. Of about 93,000 clones listed, more than 65% were seen once; the top ten hold 16%. The TCR was taken from a human donor in a cohort sampled during active COVID-19. V usage is TRBV15 and J usage is TRBJ2-5; TRBD1 aligns across 9 bases. Sample: peripheral blood. The CDR3 reads CATSREKGQGTQYF. CDR3 bases: TGTGCCACCAGCAGAGAGAAGGGACAGGGGACCCAGTACTTC.